This is a list of T cell receptor beta chains from one sample in a study of CXCR4 blockade with PD-1 therapy in pancreatic cancer. The antigens of these receptors remain unknown. Produced via immunoSEQ multiplex PCR; TCRdb's table is partial and in-frame only. The table lists a few clones. The sample consisted of cultured tumor tissue, taken after less than seven days in culture. Receptor source: a human donor with pancreatic ductal adenocarcinoma. Both conserved end residues are part of each CDR3. A D gene is named only where the DNA matches it firmly.

v_call: TRBV6-8
j_call: TRBJ1-1
d_call: TRBD1
cdr3_aa: CASSYFGQGATNTEAFF
cdr3_nt: TGTGCCAGCAGTTACTTCGGACAGGGGGCCACGAACACTGAAGCTTTCTTT